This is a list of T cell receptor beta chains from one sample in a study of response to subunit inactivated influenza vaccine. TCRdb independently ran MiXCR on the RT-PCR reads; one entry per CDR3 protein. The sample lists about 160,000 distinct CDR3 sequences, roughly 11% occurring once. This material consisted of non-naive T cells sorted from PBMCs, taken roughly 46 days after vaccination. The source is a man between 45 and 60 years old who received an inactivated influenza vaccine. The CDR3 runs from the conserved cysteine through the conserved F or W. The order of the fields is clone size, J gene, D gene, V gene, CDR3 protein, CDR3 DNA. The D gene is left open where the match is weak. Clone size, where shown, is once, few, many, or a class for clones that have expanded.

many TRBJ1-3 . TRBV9 CASSVDPDTLSGNTIYF TGTGCCAGCAGCGTAGATCCGGACACTCTTTCTGGAAACACCATATATTTT
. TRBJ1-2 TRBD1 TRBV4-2 CASSQDRAKMDGYTF TGTGCCAGCAGCCAGGACAGGGCCAAAATGGATGGCTACACCTTC
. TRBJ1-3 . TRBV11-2 CASSLGRLTGSGSGNTIYF TGTGCCAGCAGCTTAGGACGGCTTACAGGGTCGGGCTCTGGAAACACCATATATTTT
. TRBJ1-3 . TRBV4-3 CASSPGHYSGNTIYF TGCGCCAGCAGCCCAGGACACTACTCTGGAAACACCATATATTTT
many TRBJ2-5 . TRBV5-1 CASSLSGLETQYF TGCGCCAGCAGCTTGTCAGGTTTAGAGACCCAGTACTTC
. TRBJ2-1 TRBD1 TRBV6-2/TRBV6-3 CASSSRGQGAF TGTGCCAGCAGTTCGAGGGGACAGGGTGCGTTC
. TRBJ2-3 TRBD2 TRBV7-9 CASSLMGGTDTQYF TGTGCCAGCAGCTTAATGGGGGGGACAGATACGCAGTATTTT
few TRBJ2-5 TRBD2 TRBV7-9 CASSSTAGIKKTQYF TGTGCCAGCAGCTCCACAGCGGGGATAAAGAAGACCCAGTACTTC
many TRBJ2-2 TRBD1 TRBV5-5 CASSSRTGDNTGELFF TGTGCCAGCAGTTCTCGGACAGGGGACAACACCGGGGAGCTGTTTTTT
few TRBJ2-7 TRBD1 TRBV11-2 CASSKDPGTLWGQGSYEQYF TGTGCCAGCAGCAAGGATCCGGGAACATTGTGGGGACAGGGCTCCTACGAGCAGTACTTC
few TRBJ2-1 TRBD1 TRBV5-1 CASSWRDRGNEQFF TGCGCCAGCAGCTGGAGGGACAGGGGGAATGAGCAGTTCTTC
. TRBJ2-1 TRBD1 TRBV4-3 CASSQHRGNEQFF TGCGCCAGCAGCCAACACAGGGGAAATGAGCAGTTCTTC
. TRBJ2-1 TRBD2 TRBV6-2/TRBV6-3 CASIQDGLAGGQDEQFF TGTGCCAGCATTCAAGACGGACTAGCGGGGGGCCAGGATGAGCAGTTCTTC
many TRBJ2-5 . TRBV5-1 CASSLVGEETQYF TGCGCCAGCAGCTTGGTGGGGGAAGAGACCCAGTACTTC
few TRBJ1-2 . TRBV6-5 CASSYGTATYGYTF TGTGCCAGCAGTTACGGGACTGCCACTTATGGCTACACCTTC
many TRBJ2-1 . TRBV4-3 CASSQGPGDFAKQFF TGCGCCAGCAGCCAAGGCCCCGGGGACTTCGCCAAGCAGTTCTTC
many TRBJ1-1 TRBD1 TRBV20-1 CSARDQTGGGTEAFF TGCAGTGCTAGAGACCAAACAGGGGGAGGCACTGAAGCTTTCTTT
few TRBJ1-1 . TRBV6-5 CASSYGKNTEAFF TGTGCCAGCAGTTACGGGAAGAACACTGAAGCTTTCTTT
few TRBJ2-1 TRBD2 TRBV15 CATSRDKLAGGRAFF TGTGCCACCAGCAGAGATAAGCTAGCGGGGGGCCGGGCTTTCTTC
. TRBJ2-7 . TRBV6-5 CASATSGQGTSEQYF TGTGCCAGCGCTACGTCGGGCCAGGGTACGTCCGAGCAGTACTTC
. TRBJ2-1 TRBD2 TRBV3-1 CASSQGRGLAGENEQFF TGTGCCAGCAGCCAAGGGAGGGGACTAGCGGGAGAAAATGAGCAGTTCTTC
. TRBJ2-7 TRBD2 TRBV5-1 CASRKRGASGEQYF TGCGCCAGCAGAAAGCGGGGGGCTTCCGGCGAGCAGTACTTC
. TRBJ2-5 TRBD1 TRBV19 CASSLTGTGGIPTQYF TGTGCCAGTAGTTTGACCGGGACAGGCGGCATTCCGACCCAGTACTTC
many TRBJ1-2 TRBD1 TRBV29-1 CSAGTDNYGYTF TGCAGCGCCGGGACAGATAACTATGGCTACACCTTC
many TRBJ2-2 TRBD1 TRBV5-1 CASSAMGQGNTGELFF TGCGCCAGCAGCGCGATGGGACAGGGCAACACCGGGGAGCTGTTTTTT
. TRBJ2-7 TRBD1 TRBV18 CASSPPGTGVSYEQYF TGTGCCAGCTCACCACCCGGGACAGGGGTCTCCTACGAGCAGTACTTC
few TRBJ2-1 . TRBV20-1 CSARARGDIRRDNEQFF TGCAGTGCTAGAGCGCGGGGAGATATCCGCCGGGACAATGAGCAGTTCTTC
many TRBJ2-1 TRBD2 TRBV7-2 CASTHVAGTFNEQFF TGTGCCAGCACCCACGTAGCGGGGACCTTCAATGAGCAGTTCTTC
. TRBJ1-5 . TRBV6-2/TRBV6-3 CASSYVSSGPQHF TGTGCCAGCAGTTATGTCTCTAGTGGGCCCCAGCATTTT
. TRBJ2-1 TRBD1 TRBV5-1 CASSLVGGRGEQFF TGCGCCAGCAGCTTGGTAGGGGGCAGGGGTGAGCAGTTCTTC
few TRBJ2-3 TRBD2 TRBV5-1 CASSLTLAGASTDTQYF TGCGCCAGCAGCTTGACTTTGGCGGGAGCGAGCACAGATACGCAGTATTTT
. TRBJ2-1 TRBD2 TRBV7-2 CASSLRRGGPYVDF TGTGCCAGCAGCTTGCGTCGGGGAGGGCCGTACGTCGACTTC
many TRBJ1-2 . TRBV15 CATSRDPQLNYGYTF TGTGCCACCAGCAGAGACCCACAGCTGAACTATGGCTACACCTTC
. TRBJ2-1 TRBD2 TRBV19 CASSILRTSGRAHEQFF TGTGCCAGTAGTATATTGCGGACTAGCGGGAGGGCCCATGAGCAGTTCTTC